The rows below give T cell receptor beta chains drawn from one sample of a study of T cell repertoires in cytomegalovirus infection. No antigens are known for them. One entry per CDR3 protein, called by TCRdb with MiXCR from the reads. The data hold 140,000 to 150,000 distinct CDR3 sequences, with about 32% observed a single time. This sample comprised CD8+ T cells from cultured PBMCs, obtained from culture after CMV antigen stimulation. All receptors come from a human donor in good health (CMV status not recorded). Some clones in this sample may be carry-over from other donors' samples. The CDR3 runs from the conserved cysteine through the conserved F or W. Each record gives: V gene, D gene, J gene, CDR3 protein. The D gene is left open where the match is weak.

>TRBV7-9|-|TRBJ2-6
CASSLEGSGANVLTF
>TRBV19|-|TRBJ2-1
CASSISGVSYNEQFF
>TRBV29-1|-|TRBJ2-5
CSVYGRLQETQYF
>TRBV4-1|TRBD2|TRBJ2-7
CASSLEPTSGGYEQYF
>TRBV11-2|TRBD2|TRBJ2-7
CASRQATSGAIYEQYF
>TRBV27|-|TRBJ2-7
CASSTEVGYEQYF
>TRBV4-1|-|TRBJ2-1
CASSVYNEQFF
>TRBV6-5|-|TRBJ1-1
CASSYGPGVNTEAFF
>TRBV5-1|TRBD2|TRBJ2-4
CASSLIAGRAKNIQYF
>TRBV7-3|TRBD1|TRBJ1-1
CASSFASGTGADTEAFF
>TRBV5-6|-|TRBJ2-1
CASSTRDGYNEQFF
>TRBV5-6|TRBD1|TRBJ2-4
CASSLRQGKNIQYF
>TRBV12-3/TRBV12-4|-|TRBJ2-5
CASSTRGGGKTQYF
>TRBV27|TRBD2|TRBJ2-7
CASSGSERGNEQYF
>TRBV29-1|TRBD1|TRBJ2-7
CSGRTGNEQYF
>TRBV11-1|-|TRBJ2-1
CASSLLTDSEQFF
>TRBV10-3|TRBD1|TRBJ2-1
CAISEPGTVDNEQFF
>TRBV25-1|-|TRBJ1-4
CASRDSRGATNEKLFF
>TRBV19|TRBD1|TRBJ1-1
CASSIWDRGLTEAFF
>TRBV7-2|-|TRBJ2-5
CASSLGNRQVWGSETQYF
>TRBV7-9|-|TRBJ2-1
CASSLDPLSWYNEQFF
>TRBV2|-|TRBJ1-1
CASSDPQGLNTEAFF
>TRBV7-2|-|TRBJ1-2
CASSLGLLYTF
>TRBV6-2/TRBV6-3|-|TRBJ2-1
CASSSPFAYNEQFF
>TRBV7-9|-|TRBJ1-2
CASSLVIWQENGDYGYTF
>TRBV12-3/TRBV12-4|TRBD1|TRBJ2-3
CASSLEGGIGTDTQYF
>TRBV12-3/TRBV12-4|TRBD1|TRBJ2-4
CASSLYLTGSTKNIQYF
>TRBV7-9|TRBD1|TRBJ1-6
CASSPTEGQSPLHF
>TRBV7-3|TRBD2|TRBJ2-7
CASSLGVLAGEYEQYF
>TRBV24-1|-|TRBJ2-3
CATSDSGAITTDTQYF
>TRBV6-8|-|TRBJ2-7
CASSGVLTYEQYF
>TRBV6-5|-|TRBJ2-7
CASRSGGGYEQYF
>TRBV11-2|-|TRBJ1-4
CASSFGGSYSTNEKLFF
>TRBV27|TRBD1|TRBJ2-7
CASRLQGSNLYEQYF
>TRBV7-2|-|TRBJ1-1
CASSLFWENTEAFF
>TRBV29-1|-|TRBJ1-2
CSVVEFEYGYTF
>TRBV29-1|-|TRBJ2-1
CSVVYWQGPLDEQFF
>TRBV28|TRBD1|TRBJ1-2
CASRLSRDRTNYGYTF
>TRBV5-6|TRBD2|TRBJ2-1
CASSPGTSGGDEQFF
>TRBV4-1|-|TRBJ1-6
CASSQDTPGPYNSPLHF
>TRBV20-1|-|TRBJ1-2
CSAPGAGFNEGGYTF
>TRBV6-5|TRBD2|TRBJ2-5
CASSLGGGVEETQYF
>TRBV11-2|TRBD2|TRBJ2-1
CASSPGLAGGLGDEQFF
>TRBV27|TRBD1|TRBJ2-1
CASSLSRAGGSRKQFF
>TRBV20-1|-|TRBJ1-1
CSARDQVGRGAFF
>TRBV19|-|TRBJ1-1
CASSLRTEAFF
>TRBV29-1|-|TRBJ2-7
CSVDGTSSYEQYF
>TRBV14|-|TRBJ2-7
CASSRRYRAYEQYF
>TRBV6-5|-|TRBJ2-7
CASSYTGSYEQYF
>TRBV7-2|-|TRBJ1-4
CASSRAGEKLFF
>TRBV28|-|TRBJ1-5
CASRPQLSNQPQHF
>TRBV24-1|TRBD1|TRBJ2-2
CATRDRGGRTGELFF
>TRBV15|-|TRBJ1-3
CATSLARASGNTIYF
>TRBV7-9|-|TRBJ2-5
CASSVPVEETQYF